This TCR beta chain derives from a study of regulatory and conventional T cells in RAG deficiency. With 0 bases removed from V and 6 bases from J, the gap between germline ends came to 8 bases. This CDR3 is 14 amino acids long. Germline V gene sequence: CDR1 MNHNY, CDR2 SVGAGI (reference sequence). The data were produced by immunoSEQ multiplex PCR, yet TCRdb's version contains in-frame clones alone and is incomplete. The data show 32,000 or so clones, with over 75% seen just once and roughly an eighth held by the top ten. Whole-study findings and limits: Shorter CDR3s in all patient subsets; >80% Treg-Tconv overlap in Omenn. Shannon entropy was markedly lower and Simpson indices higher in RAG-deficient patients than control T-cell subsets.

Regarding this clone: Its antigen remains unknown.

The same data also contributed to another study, on regulatory T cells. This second study notes: Amplification used 52 TRBV primers and 13 TRBJ primers. Patient repertoires had restricted TRB V-J pairs and skewed V and J usage, most in Tregs.

The receptor's source is a human donor in good health. The sample comprised CD8+ T cells sorted from blood. The rearrangement uses TRBV6-6 and TRBJ2-2; D remains unclear. The CDR3 sequence: CASSYSARPGELFF. CDR3 nucleotides: TGTGCCAGCAGTTACTCCGCCCGTCCCGGGGAGCTGTTTTTT.